Each of the 30 T cell receptor beta chains below was sequenced from the same sample in a study of identical twins. One entry per CDR3 protein, called by TCRdb with MiXCR from the 5' RACE reads. There are 450,000 to 500,000 distinct CDR3 sequences in the sample; roughly an eighth occur only once, and approximately 1% lies in the top ten. These data were also reused for a study on yellow fever vaccine responses in identical twins.

Sequencing was carried out using CD4+ T cells sorted from blood. Source of these receptors: a woman younger than 35 in good health.

The CDR3 nucleotides read TGCGCCAGCAGCTCGACTAGCGGGAGAGTCCATGAGCAGTTCTTC. Translated: CASSSTSGRVHEQFF. The J gene is TRBJ2-1, the V gene TRBV5-1; 12 bases match TRBD2. Per germline, CDR1 SGHRS and CDR2 YFSETQ. Germline trimming cut 3 bases from V and 8 bases from J; bases unmatched to any gene: 6. The CDR3 totals 15 residues. Full variable domain (outside the CDR3, taken from reference TRBV5-1 and TRBJ2-1): KAGVTQTPRYLIKTRGQQVTLSCSPISGHRSVSWYQQTPGQGLQFLFEYFSETQRNKGNFPGRFSGRQFSNSRSEMNVSTLELGDSALYLCASSSTSGRVHEQFFGPGTRLTVL.

The chain links TRBV11-2 to TRBJ2-3; 7 nucleotides match TRBD2. Germline V gene lookup returns CDR1 SGHAT and CDR2 FQNNGV. CDR3 size: 18 residues. V lost 2 bases, J lost 0 bases, and 11 bases stayed unmatched. CDR3 DNA sequence: TGTGCCAGCAGCTTATCCTGGGGCCAGCGGGGAAGCACAGATACGCAGTATTTT. It is translated as CASSLSWGQRGSTDTQYF.

This clonotype was observed at least ten times. The chain employs TRBV12-3 or TRBV12-4 and TRBJ1-5; no firm D call. Trimming removed 3 bases at V and 6 bases at J, with 6 bases between. This CDR3 contains 12 residues. In nucleotides, the CDR3 is TGTGCCAGCAGTTTGGGGTTTCAGCCCCAGCATTTT. It encodes CASSLGFQPQHF.

The chain is built from TRBV28 and TRBJ2-3; 10 nucleotides agree with TRBD2. Germline assignment: CDR1 MDHEN and CDR2 SYDVKM. V lost 5 bases to trimming and J lost 5 bases; unmatched junction nucleotides: 7. The CDR3 contains 15 residues. The CDR3 bases are TGTGCCAGCAGTATCAGCGGGGGGGCGGTAGATACGCAGTATTTT. Amino acids: CASSISGGAVDTQYF.

V and J are TRBV11-2 and TRBJ1-5; D gene unclear. Deletions cut 5 bases from V and 4 bases from J, with 12 bases between. The CDR3 runs to 14 residues. From germline, CDR1 is SGHAT and CDR2 FQNNGV. CDR3 region: CASSQPIINQPQHF. In DNA form, the CDR3 reads TGTGCCAGCAGCCAACCTATCATAAATCAGCCCCAGCATTTT. Full variable domain (outside the CDR3, taken from reference TRBV11-2 and TRBJ1-5): EAGVAQSPRYKIIEKRQSVAFWCNPISGHATLYWYQQILGQGPKLLIQFQNNGVVDDSQLPKDRFSAERLKGVDSTLKIQPAKLEDSAVYLCASSQPIINQPQHFGDGTRLSIL.

This clonotype was counted only a few times. The chain couples TRBV7-2 to TRBJ2-7; 9 nucleotides match TRBD2. Germline V gives CDR1 SGHTA, CDR2 FQGNSA. The junction had 12 bases not matched to a gene; V was cut back by 5 bases and J by 4 bases. The CDR3 is 16 residues long. The CDR3 DNA reads TGTGCCAGCAGCAAGGGGCTAGCGGGATGGGGGTACGAGCAGTACTTC. Residues: CASSKGLAGWGYEQYF.

This clonotype was observed a few times. The J gene is TRBJ1-1, the V gene TRBV6-1; D gene ambiguous. The germline CDR1 and CDR2 sequences are MNHNS and SASEGT. The CDR3 is made up of 14 amino acids. The V end lost 6 bases, the J end lost 1 base, and 12 bases lay between the germline ends. The CDR3 spells CASSPDGWNTEAFF. The DNA of the CDR3 is TGTGCCAGCAGCCCCGACGGGTGGAACACTGAAGCTTTCTTT.

This clonotype was observed at least ten times. The V call is TRBV7-6, the J call TRBJ2-1, with 7 bases aligning to TRBD2. The trim removed 5 bases at V and 2 bases at J, leaving 3 bases unmatched. This CDR3 has 14 residues. CDR1 SGHVS and CDR2 FNYEAQ come from the germline V gene. CDR3 DNA sequence: TGTGCCAGCAGCGACGGGACTACCTACAATGAGCAGTTCTTC. It specifies CASSDGTTYNEQFF.

This clonotype was found a few times. V gene TRBV7-2 combines with J gene TRBJ2-1; 12 bases map to TRBD2. The CDR3 is 15 residues long. The V gene end was trimmed by 1 base and the J gene end by 11 bases; junction bases not matched to a gene: 6. Germline V gene lookup returns CDR1 SGHTA and CDR2 FQGNSA. CDR3 DNA: TGTGCCAGCAGCTTAGTTCCGACTAGCGGGGGCCAGCAGTTCTTC. This sequence encodes CASSLVPTSGGQQFF.

The CDR3 protein is CASRDAGTGTGYEQYF. The CDR3 DNA is TGTGCCAGCAGAGACGCCGGGACAGGGACTGGTTACGAGCAGTACTTC. The V call is TRBV6-2 or TRBV6-3, the J call TRBJ2-7; TRBD1 agrees at 9 bases. The CDR3 loop spans 16 amino acids. The ends lost 6 bases at V and 4 bases at J; junction bases unmatched: 13. Germline V gene sequence: CDR1 MNHEY, CDR2 SVGEGT.

J is TRBJ2-7 and V is TRBV12-3 or TRBV12-4; 13 nucleotides align to TRBD2. Trimming took 8 bases from V and 3 from J; bases not matched to a gene: 4. This CDR3 is 14 amino acids long. The CDR3 loop reads CASGLAGDRYEQYF. DNA of the CDR3: TGTGCCAGCGGACTAGCGGGAGATCGCTACGAGCAGTACTTC.

Of note for this clonotype: Relative to the germline gene, one junction end is altered; a read error may explain this. The gene calls are TRBV7-7 and TRBJ2-3; D possibly uses TRBD1 or TRBD2 (5 bases each). Germline assignment: CDR1 SSHAT and CDR2 FNYEAQ (reference sequence). The CDR3 consists of 14 residues. The CDR3: CASSLGVGADTQYF. The CDR3 DNA is TGTGCTAGCAGCTTAGGGGTGGGGGCAGATACGCAGTATTTT.

This clonotype was observed a few times. V is TRBV25-1 and J is TRBJ2-7; 9 bases are a match to TRBD1. Trimming removed 4 bases from V and 6 bases from J; junction bases left unmatched: 7. The germline CDR1 and CDR2 sequences are MGHDK and SYGVNS. The CDR3 contains 14 residues. The CDR3 reads CASSGTGVLSEQYF. The CDR3 nucleotides read TGTGCCAGCAGTGGGACAGGGGTCTTATCCGAGCAGTACTTC.

This chain links TRBV10-3 with TRBJ2-1; 8 nucleotides align to TRBD2. The germline V gene encodes CDR1 ENHRY and CDR2 SYGVKD. V lost 2 bases and J lost 0; bases outside the gene matches: 3. This CDR3 is 16 amino acids long. This chain's CDR3 is CAISEVAGSSYNEQFF. The CDR3 DNA sequence: TGTGCCATCAGTGAGGTAGCGGGAAGCTCCTACAATGAGCAGTTCTTC.

The chain combines TRBV6-1 with TRBJ1-1; D not certain. This CDR3 has 15 amino acids. The V end lost 5 bases, the J end lost 0 bases, and 13 bases lay between the germline ends. Germline CDR1 reads MNHNS; CDR2 reads SASEGT. The CDR3 DNA reads TGTGCCAGCAGTAGTTCTTGGGCCATGAACACTGAAGCTTTCTTT. It yields the protein CASSSSWAMNTEAFF.

In this sample, this clonotype turned up a few times. The chain links TRBV3-1 to TRBJ2-2; D possibly corresponds to TRBD2 (6 bases). Germline CDR1 is LGHDT and CDR2 is YNNKEL (reference sequence). Trimming cost V 4 bases and J 6 bases, with 15 bases left between them. The CDR3 contains 15 residues. The CDR3 DNA is TGTGCCAGCAGCCGCAGCGCTGGGACTCCCGGGGAGCTGTTTTTT. Protein: CASSRSAGTPGELFF.

This clonotype was seen a few times. This chain uses TRBV29-1 with TRBJ2-5; 7 nucleotides match TRBD1. The CDR3 runs to 14 residues. Per the germline V gene, CDR1 is SQVTM and CDR2 is ANQGSEA. The V and J ends lost 7 bases and 5 bases, in that order; junction bases with no gene match: 13. The CDR3 nucleotides read TGCAGCGCAAGAGAGACAGGGCCTGGGGAGACCCAGTACTTC. It yields the protein CSARETGPGETQYF.

The V gene is TRBV5-1, the J gene TRBJ2-1, with 15 bases identical to TRBD2. Germline V gene data show CDR1 as SGHRS and CDR2 as YFSETQ. The CDR3 has 18 residues. Trimming took 3 bases from V and 4 from J; bases not matched to a gene: 8. The CDR3 protein is CASSYGLAGGPLYNEQFF. The CDR3 DNA follows: TGCGCCAGCAGCTATGGACTAGCGGGGGGGCCCCTTTACAATGAGCAGTTCTTC.

This clonotype was detected only a few times. A much bigger clone sits one base away, suggesting this may be a read error. The chain combines TRBV7-2 with TRBJ2-7; D call uncertain. V gave up 4 bases and J gave up 0 bases, with 7 bases separating them. From germline, CDR1 is SGHTA and CDR2 FQGNSA. The CDR3 covers 13 residues. CDR3 amino acids: CASSSHFSYEQYF. CDR3 sequence (DNA): TGTGCCAGCAGCTCCCACTTCTCCTACGAGCAGTACTTC.

This clonotype was seen a few times. The chain links TRBV7-2 to TRBJ2-7; 7 bases map to TRBD2. Germline V gene data show CDR1 as SGHTA and CDR2 as FQGNSA. J lost 2 bases, V lost 0 bases, and 7 bases had no gene match. The CDR3 sequence is 16 residues long. The CDR3 spells CASSLAVSSGTYEQYF. The CDR3 coding sequence is TGTGCCAGCAGCTTAGCGGTGTCTAGCGGAACCTACGAGCAGTACTTC.

The table lists this clonotype with a few counts. The V gene is TRBV10-1, the J gene TRBJ2-7; 11 bases match TRBD2. Per the germline V gene, CDR1 is WNHNN and CDR2 is SYGVQD (reference sequence). The CDR3 sequence is 17 residues long. V lost 1 base to trimming and J lost 4 bases; unmatched junction nucleotides: 9. As DNA, the CDR3 is TGCGCCAGCAGTGAGTACGTAGCGGGAGGGCCTCCATACGAGCAGTACTTC. Translation gives CASSEYVAGGPPYEQYF.

There are many counts of this clonotype. The J gene is TRBJ2-2, the V gene TRBV5-1, with D perhaps TRBD2 (5 bases). Per the germline V gene, CDR1 is SGHRS and CDR2 is YFSETQ. CDR3 size: 12 residues. V lost 4 bases and J lost 6, with 7 bases in between. CDR3 nucleotide sequence: TGCGCCAGCAGCGCGGAGGCCGGGGAGCTGTTTTTT. Translated: CASSAEAGELFF.

This clonotype has just a few counts. This rearrangement joins TRBV28 to TRBJ2-7, with unresolved D. The ends were cut back, 2 bases at V and 4 bases at J, with 9 bases in the middle. This CDR3 is built from 13 residues. Germline assignment: CDR1 MDHEN and CDR2 SYDVKM. The CDR3 sequence is CASSLQVEYEQYF. As DNA, the CDR3 is TGTGCCAGCAGTTTACAGGTTGAATACGAGCAGTACTTC.

The table lists this clonotype with a few counts. This chain's CDR3 is CASKRGSGDTQYF. Written as DNA, the CDR3 is TGCGCCAGCAAGCGGGGCTCGGGCGATACGCAGTATTTT. The rearrangement uses TRBV5-1 and TRBJ2-3; 7 bases are a match to TRBD2. Per germline, CDR1 SGHRS and CDR2 YFSETQ. The ends lost 6 bases at V and 6 bases at J; junction bases unmatched: 7. There are 13 residues in the CDR3.

This clonotype has just a few counts. The gene calls are TRBV20-1 and TRBJ2-7, with unresolved D. Germline assignment: CDR1 DFQATT and CDR2 SNEGSKA (reference sequence). The CDR3 consists of 14 residues. With 0 bases removed from V and 6 bases from J, the gap between germline ends came to 15 bases. CDR3 sequence reads: CSARDSRQVAEQYF. The CDR3 DNA is TGCAGTGCTAGAGATTCGCGCCAGGTTGCCGAGCAGTACTTC.

This clonotype was detected many times. The rearrangement joins TRBV24-1 to TRBJ2-1; TRBD2 agrees at 9 bases. The J segment lost 9 bases and the V segment lost 4 bases, leaving 9 bases of the junction unmatched. The CDR3 totals 15 residues. Germline-derived CDR1 and CDR2 are KGHDR and SFDVKD. As DNA, the CDR3 is TGTGCCACCAGTGACCCCGCGGTAGCGGGAGCTGAGCAGTTCTTC. As protein: CATSDPAVAGAEQFF.

The rearrangement links TRBV10-3 to TRBJ2-5, with a tentative D call TRBD1 (6 bases). The germline CDR1 and CDR2 sequences are ENHRY and SYGVKD. The CDR3 runs 11 residues. Trimming removed 9 bases at V and 3 bases at J, with 8 bases between. This CDR3 reads CAIGQKETQYF. CDR3 in DNA: TGTGCCATAGGACAGAAAGAGACCCAGTACTTC.

In its sample, this clonotype was seen a few times. This rearrangement joins TRBV2 to TRBJ2-7, with D tentatively TRBD1 (5 bases). Germline-derived CDR1 and CDR2 are SNHLY and FYNNEI. V lost 6 bases and J 6 bases, leaving 18 bases between the germline ends. This CDR3 region has 14 residues. The CDR3 coding sequence is TGTGCCAGCAGCCTAACAGGTGGGGTTAGCGAGCAGTACTTC. The encoded protein is CASSLTGGVSEQYF.

The V gene is TRBV5-1, the J gene TRBJ2-7; D possibly corresponds to TRBD2 (7 bases). CDR1 and CDR2 from the germline V gene are SGHRS and YFSETQ. The CDR3 totals 15 residues. The V end lost 4 bases, the J end lost 1 base, and 15 bases lay between the germline ends. CDR3 amino acids: CASSGGGRESYEQYF. The CDR3 nucleotides read TGCGCCAGCAGCGGGGGGGGCAGGGAGTCCTACGAGCAGTACTTC. Looking up the rest from reference TRBV5-1 and TRBJ2-7 gives the full variable domain: KAGVTQTPRYLIKTRGQQVTLSCSPISGHRSVSWYQQTPGQGLQFLFEYFSETQRNKGNFPGRFSGRQFSNSRSEMNVSTLELGDSALYLCASSGGGRESYEQYFGPGTRLTVT.

V gene TRBV6-1 combines with J gene TRBJ2-1; D not resolved. Germline CDR1 MNHNS, CDR2 SASEGT. The CDR3 is 14 residues long. V gave up 5 bases and J gave up 2 bases, with 10 bases separating them. For the CDR3, the DNA is TGTGCCAGCAGTCTTACAGTAGCCTACAATGAGCAGTTCTTC. Encoded protein: CASSLTVAYNEQFF.